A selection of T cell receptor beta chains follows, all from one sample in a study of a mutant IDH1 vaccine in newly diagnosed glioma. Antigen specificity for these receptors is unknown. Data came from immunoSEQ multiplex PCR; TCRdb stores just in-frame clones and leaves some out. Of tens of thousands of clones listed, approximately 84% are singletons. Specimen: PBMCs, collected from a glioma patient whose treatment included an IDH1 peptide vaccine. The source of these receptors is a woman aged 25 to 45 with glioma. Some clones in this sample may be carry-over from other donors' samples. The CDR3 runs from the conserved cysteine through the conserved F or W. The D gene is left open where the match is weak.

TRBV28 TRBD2 CASNVRDYRYNEQFF
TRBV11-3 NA CASSLGTVTVWYEQYF
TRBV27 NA CASKVRSTNYGYTF
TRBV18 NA CGGQHSNTGELFF
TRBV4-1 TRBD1 CASSQYRGQGGELFF
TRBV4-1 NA CASSQESHFVVLQPQHF
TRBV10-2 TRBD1 CASSDNRGPYEQYF
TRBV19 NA CASSIQGYSNQPQHF
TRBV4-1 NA CASSQEGRVGGEKLFF
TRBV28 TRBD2 CASSFSSGRNTGELFF
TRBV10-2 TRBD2 CASRTSGVQETQYF
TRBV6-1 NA CASRQLASVTGELFF
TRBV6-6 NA CASGVGMGTQYF
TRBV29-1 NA CSVAGTRSQETQYF
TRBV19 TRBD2 CASSITSGDTDTQYF
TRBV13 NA CASSLGLDASYEQYF
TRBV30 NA CAWSVLAGGELFF
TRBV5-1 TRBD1 CASSLGTGWKYF
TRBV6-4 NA CASSSDRLNTEAFF
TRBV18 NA CASSPFGGSTGELFF
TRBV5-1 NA CASSLAADFDTAFF
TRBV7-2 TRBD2 CASSLMSGGRGENEQFF
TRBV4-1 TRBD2 CASSQDLALAGASSYEQYF
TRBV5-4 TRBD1 CASSPGTAFYGYTF
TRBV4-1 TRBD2 CASSLAGAYNEQFF
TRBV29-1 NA CSVDSPAGYNEQFF
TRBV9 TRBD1 CASSVDRGEQYF
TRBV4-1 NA CASSPDSYEQYF
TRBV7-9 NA CASSFDRGENIQYF
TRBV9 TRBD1 CASSVAGTGTYEQYF
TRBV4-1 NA CASSQDWADTEAFF
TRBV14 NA CASSQDGGDEQYF
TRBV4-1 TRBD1 CASSYRGAGELFF
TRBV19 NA CASRDRTGSYGYTF
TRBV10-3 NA CAIRGDTGELFF
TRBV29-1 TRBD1 CSVEQQGPYEQYF
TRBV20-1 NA CSASKSGEQYF
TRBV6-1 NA CASSGGLYDSIYEQYF
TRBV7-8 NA CASSLGSGVNTEAFF
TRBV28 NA CASRLRLSGNTIYF
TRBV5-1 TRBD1 CASSTGQGASGYTF
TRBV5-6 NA CASSFRETQYF